The next 17 T cell receptor beta chains were all read from a single sample in a study of radiotherapy plus CTLA-4 blockade in lung cancer. Sequencing was performed with immunoSEQ multiplex PCR; in TCRdb, only in-frame clones are kept and a portion is missing. The sample records about 110,000 clones, around 84% being singletons. Source: peripheral blood, taken from a patient treated with radiotherapy plus ipilimumab. The receptors come from a human donor with non-small cell lung cancer that progressed on radiotherapy plus ipilimumab. Some clones in this sample may be carry-over from other donors' samples.

The chain carries TRBV7-9 and TRBJ2-3; 9 bases align to TRBD1. Trimming cost V 5 bases and J 2 bases; bases outside gene matches: 5. This CDR3 has 15 amino acids. Germline values: CDR1 SEHNR, CDR2 FQNEAQ (reference sequence). DNA for the CDR3: TGTGCCAGCAGCCGTGGACAGGGGTCCACAGATACGCAGTATTTT. Translation gives CASSRGQGSTDTQYF.

The chain joins TRBV19 to TRBJ1-5; weak D call: TRBD1 (6 bases). The CDR3 has 16 amino acids. CDR1 and CDR2 from the germline V gene are LNHDA and SQIVND (reference sequence). The V gene lost 5 bases and the J gene lost 4 bases, with 18 bases spanning the gap. The CDR3 loop reads CASSDKTGSLNQPQHF. CDR3 nucleotide sequence: TGTGCCAGTAGTGACAAGACAGGATCTTTAAATCAGCCCCAGCATTTT.

The genes are TRBV6-5 and TRBJ1-5; D is unclear. With 6 bases removed from V and 0 bases from J, the gap between germline ends came to 9 bases. Germline values: CDR1 MNHEY, CDR2 SVGAGI. The CDR3 spans 14 residues. CDR3 DNA sequence: TGTGCCAGCAGCCTCTCAGGTAGCAATCAGCCCCAGCATTTT. Amino acid sequence: CASSLSGSNQPQHF.

In this sample, this clone turned up a few times. The rearrangement links TRBV7-2 to TRBJ1-6, with no clear D. This CDR3 region has 12 residues. Trimming took 5 bases from V and 7 from J, leaving 6 bases between them. Germline loops: CDR1 SGHTA, CDR2 FQGNSA. In nucleotides, the CDR3 is TGTGCCAGCAGCGAACGGAATTCACCCCTCCACTTT. Its translation: CASSERNSPLHF.

The gene calls are TRBV7-3 and TRBJ1-5; D call uncertain. CDR1 SGHTA and CDR2 FQGTGA come from the germline V gene. Trimming pared 5 bases from V and 6 bases from J, leaving 8 bases between. This CDR3 contains 12 residues. The CDR3, as DNA: TGTGCCAGCAGCCCCCCCGGTCAGCCCCAGCATTTT. It translates to CASSPPGQPQHF.

V gene TRBV6-1 combines with J gene TRBJ2-3; no reliable D call. This CDR3 has 15 amino acids. Trimming removed 3 bases from V and 2 bases from J, with 12 bases in between. Germline V gene sequence: CDR1 MNHNS, CDR2 SASEGT. The CDR3 DNA reads as TGTGCCAGCAGTGATCCGAGACTTTTCACAGATACGCAGTATTTT. Protein sequence: CASSDPRLFTDTQYF.

The chain recombines TRBV9 with TRBJ1-1; possibly TRBD1 for D (5 bases). V was cut by 0 bases and J by 4 bases, with 13 bases left in between. The CDR3 extends over 15 amino acids. Germline V gives CDR1 SGDLS, CDR2 YYNGEE. This chain's CDR3 is CASSVDPGAGTEAFF. The DNA for the CDR3 is TGTGCCAGCAGCGTAGATCCCGGGGCGGGCACTGAAGCTTTCTTT.

The rearrangement links TRBV29-1 to TRBJ2-7, with D maybe TRBD2 (6 bases). The CDR3 runs 11 residues. Germline V gives CDR1 SQVTM, CDR2 ANQGSEA. Trimming took off 7 bases at V and 3 bases at J, with 10 bases between the two ends. The CDR3 is CSGLGGYEQYF. CDR3 bases: TGCAGCGGCCTGGGGGGCTACGAGCAGTACTTC.

This chain links TRBV5-1 with TRBJ2-2; TRBD2 agrees at 12 bases. The length of the CDR3 is 16 residues. Germline CDR1 is SGHRS and CDR2 is YFSETQ. The V segment lost 6 bases and the J segment 7 bases; nucleotides outside the gene matches: 10. CDR3 nucleotide sequence: TGCGCCAGCAACCGGCTAGCGGGGGGGCCTGGCGGGGAGCTGTTTTTT. It translates to CASNRLAGGPGGELFF.

This clone was observed a handful of times. The chain has TRBV4-2 and TRBJ1-1; 7 nucleotides agree with TRBD1. The CDR3 extends over 15 amino acids. V trimming: 5 bases; J trimming: 2 bases; junction bases outside the gene matches: 8. Per germline, CDR1 LGHNA and CDR2 YNFKEQ. CDR3: CASSRRDRRNTEAFF. CDR3 coding DNA: TGTGCCAGCAGCAGACGGGACAGAAGAAACACTGAAGCTTTCTTT.

The chain uses TRBV7-3 and TRBJ1-3; TRBD1 might be the D (5 bases). The length of the CDR3 is 14 residues. Germline V gives CDR1 SGHTA, CDR2 FQGTGA. V lost 6 bases and J 0 bases, leaving 9 bases between the germline ends. The CDR3 spells CASSRGASGNTIYF. DNA for the CDR3: TGTGCCAGCAGTCGCGGGGCCTCTGGAAACACCATATATTTT.

The rearrangement links TRBV6-5 to TRBJ2-2; D is undetermined. This CDR3 has 15 residues. The V end lost 6 bases, the J end lost 3 bases, and 14 bases lay between the germline ends. Germline assignment: CDR1 MNHEY and CDR2 SVGAGI. CDR3 sequence: CASRIQVTHTGELFF. CDR3 DNA sequence: TGTGCCAGCAGGATTCAGGTCACGCACACCGGGGAGCTGTTTTTT.

This chain connects TRBV18 to TRBJ2-3; D is perhaps TRBD2 (5 bases). V was cut by 4 bases and J by 0 bases, with 11 bases left in between. The V gene's germline CDR1 is KGHSH and CDR2 LQKENI. CDR3 length equals 15 residues. CDR3 in amino acids: CASSLAGASTDTQYF. In nucleotides, the CDR3 is TGTGCCAGCTCACTCGCGGGTGCTAGCACAGATACGCAGTATTTT.

The chain has TRBV5-4 and TRBJ2-2; 10 bases are a match to TRBD2. The CDR3 sequence is 15 residues long. The J segment lost 6 bases and the V segment lost 2 bases, leaving 4 bases of the junction unmatched. Germline loops: CDR1 SGHNT, CDR2 YYREEE (reference sequence). CDR3 loop: CASSLAGGSPGELFF. The CDR3 bases are TGTGCCAGCAGCTTAGCGGGGGGGAGCCCCGGGGAGCTGTTTTTT.

This clone was recorded a few times. V gene TRBV7-2 combines with J gene TRBJ1-1, with a tentative D call TRBD1 (5 bases). The ends were cut back, 5 bases at V and 1 base at J, with 11 bases in the middle. From germline, CDR1 is SGHTA and CDR2 FQGNSA. The CDR3 covers 14 residues. Here the CDR3 reads CASSPSRGNTEAFF. CDR3 coding DNA: TGTGCCAGCAGCCCCTCAAGGGGGAACACTGAAGCTTTCTTT.

V usage is TRBV11-3 and J usage is TRBJ2-5; TRBD1 aligns across 10 bases. J gave up 6 bases and V 5 bases, and 6 bases lay outside the gene matches. Germline CDR1 is SGHNT and CDR2 is YENEEA. The CDR3 is made up of 14 amino acids. In DNA form, the CDR3 reads TGTGCCAGCAGCCTTGGGGGACAGGGGAAGACCCAGTACTTC. Translated: CASSLGGQGKTQYF. Together with reference TRBV11-3 and TRBJ2-5, the CDR3 gives the full variable domain: EAGVVQSPRYKIIEKKQPVAFWCNPISGHNTLYWYLQNLGQGPELLIRYENEEAVDDSQLPKDRFSAERLKGVDSTLKIQPAELGDSAVYLCASSLGGQGKTQYFGPGTRLLVL.

The V call is TRBV7-2, the J call TRBJ2-5; TRBD2 matches at 9 bases. Germline assignment: CDR1 SGHTA and CDR2 FQGNSA. The V and J ends lost 5 bases and 4 bases, in that order; junction bases with no gene match: 5. This CDR3 region has 14 residues. CDR3 amino acids: CASSISSGVETQYF. The CDR3 DNA follows: TGTGCCAGCAGCATCTCTAGCGGGGTAGAGACCCAGTACTTC.